The 22 T cell receptor beta chains reported below all come from one sample, sequenced in a study of blood T cell repertoires in COVID-19. Here immunoSEQ multiplex PCR was the method, and the copy in TCRdb shows in-frame clones only, minus some. The table shows 300,000 to 350,000 clones, with around 90% occurring only once. Sequenced input: peripheral blood. The origin of the receptors is a woman in her thirties or forties with COVID-19, enrolled during active disease.

The chain joins TRBV30 to TRBJ2-3; D gene unclear. Germline V gives CDR1 GTSNPN, CDR2 SVGIG (reference sequence). This CDR3 region has 16 residues. V shed 2 bases and J shed 0 bases, with 15 bases lying between them. The chain's CDR3 is CAWSSAISVSTDTQYF. For the CDR3, the DNA is TGTGCCTGGAGTAGCGCTATTAGTGTAAGCACAGATACGCAGTATTTT.

The rearrangement joins TRBV7-8 to TRBJ1-2; 9 bases agree with TRBD1. The germline V gene has CDR1 SGHVS and CDR2 FQNEAQ. The CDR3 runs 15 residues. The ends lost 5 bases at V and 8 bases at J; junction bases unmatched: 12. The CDR3 DNA reads as TGTGCCAGCAGCATTTACGGGACAGGGACCTACGGCTACACCTTC. Protein sequence: CASSIYGTGTYGYTF.

The CDR3 DNA sequence: TGTGCCATCAGTGAGCCGATTGGGACAGGGGGGAACACCGGGGAGCTGTTTTTT. Translating gives CAISEPIGTGGNTGELFF. This sequence joins TRBV10-3 and TRBJ2-2; 11 bases fit TRBD1. V was clipped by 2 bases and J by 1 base; unmatched bases: 6. The CDR3 is 18 amino acids. The germline V gene encodes CDR1 ENHRY and CDR2 SYGVKD.

The chain employs TRBV15 and TRBJ1-1; 11 bases map to TRBD1. This CDR3 contains 16 residues. Germline V gene lookup returns CDR1 LNHNV and CDR2 YYDKDF (reference sequence). Unmatched junction bases numbered 8, after V lost 4 bases and J lost 4 bases. The CDR3 DNA reads as TGTGCCACCAGCATAAGGACAGGGGGCGGGAGCACTGAAGCTTTCTTT. Translation gives CATSIRTGGGSTEAFF.

The rearrangement uses TRBV30 and TRBJ1-2, with a weak D call TRBD1 (5 bases). Germline V gene lookup returns CDR1 GTSNPN and CDR2 SVGIG (reference sequence). The CDR3 consists of 15 residues. Trimming cost V 2 bases and J 1 base, with 14 bases left between them. The CDR3 bases are TGTGCCTGGAGTTGGGGACTCCACGGTAACTATGGCTACACCTTC. Its translation is CAWSWGLHGNYGYTF.

The chain joins TRBV7-2 to TRBJ2-2, with a possible D match to TRBD2 (6 bases). The CDR3 extends over 15 amino acids. The V gene lost 2 bases and the J gene lost 6 bases, with 13 bases spanning the gap. CDR1 and CDR2 from the germline V gene are SGHTA and FQGNSA. The CDR3: CASSLQGGSAGELFF. The CDR3 nucleotides read TGTGCCAGCAGCTTACAGGGAGGAAGCGCCGGGGAGCTGTTTTTT.

The rearrangement uses TRBV7-2 and TRBJ1-2, with D possibly TRBD1 on 6 matching bases. Germline V gene lookup returns CDR1 SGHTA and CDR2 FQGNSA. Trimming cost V 0 bases and J 2 bases, with 16 bases left between them. The CDR3 covers 17 residues. For the CDR3, the DNA is TGTGCCAGCAGCTTAGCGAAAAGTACAGGGTCGAACTATGGCTACACCTTC. Translated: CASSLAKSTGSNYGYTF. Using reference TRBV7-2 and TRBJ1-2 for the parts outside the CDR3, the full variable domain is GAGVSQSPSNKVTEKGKDVELRCDPISGHTALYWYRQSLGQGLEFLIYFQGNSAPDKSGLPSDRFSAERTGGSVSTLTIQRTQQEDSAVYLCASSLAKSTGSNYGYTFGSGTRLTVV.

The chain employs TRBV19 and TRBJ2-7, with D possibly TRBD1 on 8 matching bases. Between the trimmed V and J ends, which lost 3 bases and 7 bases, there was a span of 16 bases. CDR1 is LNHDA, CDR2 SQIVND, per germline (reference sequence). The CDR3 length is 14 residues. The CDR3 sequence: CASSIRYRGGEQYF. The CDR3 nucleotides read TGTGCCAGTAGTATTCGGTACAGGGGGGGGGAGCAGTACTTC.

The CDR3 DNA follows: TGTGCCAGCAGCTTAAGCGGGACCTATGGCTACACCTTC. Translated, it gives CASSLSGTYGYTF. This chain connects TRBV7-2 to TRBJ1-2, with D possibly matching TRBD1 (5 bases). The germline V and J ends were trimmed by 2 bases and 4 bases, with 8 bases remaining between them. In germline, CDR1 is SGHTA, CDR2 FQGNSA. The CDR3 extends over 13 amino acids. Complete variable domain (other parts from reference TRBV7-2 and TRBJ1-2): GAGVSQSPSNKVTEKGKDVELRCDPISGHTALYWYRQSLGQGLEFLIYFQGNSAPDKSGLPSDRFSAERTGGSVSTLTIQRTQQEDSAVYLCASSLSGTYGYTFGSGTRLTVV.

V gene TRBV7-3 combines with J gene TRBJ2-7, with TRBD2 matching over 10 bases. This CDR3 contains 15 residues. Germline assignment: CDR1 SGHTA and CDR2 FQGTGA. The V and J ends lost 2 bases and 3 bases, in that order; junction bases with no gene match: 4. The CDR3 nucleotides are TGTGCCAGCAGCTTAGGGGCTAGCGGGGGCTACGAGCAGTACTTC. Residues: CASSLGASGGYEQYF.

This clone was seen only once. The rearrangement uses TRBV7-3 and TRBJ1-1, with D unresolved. The CDR3 covers 15 residues. Germline-derived CDR1 and CDR2 are SGHTA and FQGTGA. V shed 1 base and J shed 0 bases, with 9 bases lying between them. CDR3 amino acids: CASSLNSVMNTEAFF. Here the CDR3 DNA reads TGTGCCAGCAGCTTAAATTCAGTTATGAACACTGAAGCTTTCTTT.

A note on this clone: This same CDR3 is encoded by further DNA sequences in the sample. The chain combines TRBV5-4 with TRBJ2-3, with D possibly matching TRBD2 (5 bases). Germline V gives CDR1 SGHNT, CDR2 YYREEE (reference sequence). V lost 4 bases and J 4 bases, leaving 10 bases between the germline ends. The CDR3 is 13 residues long. For the CDR3, the DNA is TGTGCCAGCAGCCCGAGAGGGTCAGATACGCAGTATTTT. It specifies CASSPRGSDTQYF.

The chain combines TRBV5-6 with TRBJ1-5; 8 positions match TRBD1. The trim removed 4 bases at V and 4 bases at J, leaving 13 bases unmatched. CDR1 is SGHDT, CDR2 YYEEEE, per germline. This CDR3 has 17 residues. The CDR3 sequence: CASSRRGGQEKNQPQHF. The DNA of the CDR3 is TGTGCCAGCAGCCGGCGGGGGGGACAGGAAAAAAATCAGCCCCAGCATTTT.

This clone was seen a single time. CDR3 in DNA: TGTGCCAGCAGTTACTCGAGTGGCAGGTCCACTGAAGCTTTCTTT. Amino acids: CASSYSSGRSTEAFF. The rearrangement uses TRBV6-5 and TRBJ1-1; no clear D gene. The CDR3 covers 15 residues. Trimming removed 0 bases at V and 4 bases at J, with 12 bases between. Per germline, CDR1 MNHEY and CDR2 SVGAGI.

The V and J genes are TRBV14 and TRBJ1-6; 9 nucleotides match TRBD1. This CDR3 spans 16 amino acids. J was trimmed by 9 bases and V by 5 bases; bases with no gene match: 11. Germline CDR1 SGHDN, CDR2 FVKESK. Written as DNA, the CDR3 is TGTGCCAGCAGCGCGGGACAGGGAGTTTTCATTTCACCCCTCCACTTT. It is translated as CASSAGQGVFISPLHF.

The rearrangement uses TRBV28 and TRBJ1-4; 9 bases line up with TRBD1. The ends lost 4 bases at V and 4 bases at J; junction bases unmatched: 4. Germline lookup yields CDR1 MDHEN and CDR2 SYDVKM. The CDR3 has 15 residues. The CDR3 coding sequence is TGTGCCAGCAGTTCCCCGGGACAGGGTAATGAAAAACTGTTTTTT. Residues: CASSSPGQGNEKLFF.

V usage is TRBV5-1 and J usage is TRBJ2-3, with 10 bases lining up with TRBD2. V was clipped by 4 bases and J by 2 bases; unmatched bases: 19. The CDR3 is 20 residues long. Germline CDR1 reads SGHRS; CDR2 reads YFSETQ. The DNA for the CDR3 is TGCGCCAGCAGCCATATTCCAATTAGAGCGGGGGGGCCGCCCACAGATACGCAGTATTTT. Translated: CASSHIPIRAGGPPTDTQYF.

The chain is built from TRBV7-9 and TRBJ2-5; TRBD2 matches 10 bases. Unmatched junction bases numbered 11, after V lost 5 bases and J lost 5 bases. From germline, CDR1 is SEHNR and CDR2 FQNEAQ (reference sequence). The CDR3 spans 16 residues. CDR3 region: CASSPKSGRVRETQYF. Here the CDR3 DNA reads TGTGCCAGCAGCCCGAAAAGCGGGAGGGTTCGGGAGACCCAGTACTTC.

This chain uses TRBV19 with TRBJ2-3, with 12 bases lining up with TRBD2. V was pared by 5 bases and J by 5 bases, with 8 bases of the junction left unmatched. This CDR3 spans 16 amino acids. CDR1 LNHDA and CDR2 SQIVND come from the germline V gene (reference sequence). The CDR3 sequence: CASSLSPTSGGDTQYF. The CDR3 bases are TGTGCCAGTAGTCTATCCCCGACTAGCGGGGGAGATACGCAGTATTTT. Drawing the rest from reference TRBV19 and TRBJ2-3, the complete variable domain is DGGITQSPKYLFRKEGQNVTLSCEQNLNHDAMYWYRQDPGQGLRLIYYSQIVNDFQKGDIAEGYSVSREKKESFPLTVTSAQKNPTAFYLCASSLSPTSGGDTQYFGPGTRLTVL.

The chain recombines TRBV15 with TRBJ2-7; no clear D. The CDR3 runs 13 residues. V was shortened by 0 bases and J by 5 bases, with 8 bases between the two germline ends. The V gene's germline CDR1 is LNHNV and CDR2 YYDKDF (reference sequence). Written as DNA, the CDR3 is TGTGCCACCAGCAGAGATCTTAGAGACGAGCAGTACTTC. Amino acids: CATSRDLRDEQYF. Using reference TRBV15 and TRBJ2-7 for the parts outside the CDR3, the full variable domain is DAMVIQNPRYQVTQFGKPVTLSCSQTLNHNVMYWYQQKSSQAPKLLFHYYDKDFNNEADTPDNFQSRRPNTSFCFLDIRSPGLGDTAMYLCATSRDLRDEQYFGPGTRLTVT.

This clone was recorded once. This CDR3 is CAITGTAPNHEQYF. The CDR3 nucleotides are TGTGCCATCACTGGGACTGCCCCCAACCACGAGCAGTACTTC. This sequence joins TRBV10-3 and TRBJ2-7, with a possible D match to TRBD2 (6 bases). V was trimmed by 7 bases and J by 5 bases, leaving 18 bases between them. The germline gives CDR1 ENHRY, CDR2 SYGVKD. CDR3 length equals 14 residues.

V usage is TRBV4-2 and J usage is TRBJ2-5, with 12 bases aligning to TRBD2. After removal of 0 bases from V and 5 bases from J, the junction contained 7 bases not matched to a gene. CDR3 length: 17 residues. Per germline, CDR1 LGHNA and CDR2 YNFKEQ. CDR3 protein: CASSQDPSGGAGETQYF. The CDR3, as DNA: TGTGCCAGCAGCCAAGATCCTAGCGGGGGGGCTGGGGAGACCCAGTACTTC.